The T cell receptor (beta chain) under discussion was sequenced for a study of technical replicates of blood from a handful of donors. As concerns this clone: Germline is not matched at one junction end, which may reflect a read error.

Clones were read by immunoSEQ multiplex PCR, and TCRdb kept only the in-frame ones, dropping some. Found here are just over 95,000 clones, about 94% of them singletons; the top ten hold approximately 0.23%. This CDR3 has 17 residues. The germline V gene has CDR1 MGHRA and CDR2 YSYEKL. Material for sequencing was T cells isolated from PBMCs. The receptor was derived from a human donor in good health. The chain employs TRBV4-1 and TRBJ2-4, with TRBD1 matching over 7 bases. The CDR3 region has the DNA TGCGCCAGCACCCAAGGGGGCCCCGGGCTAGCCAAAAACATTCAGTACTTC. The encoded protein is CASTQGGPGLAKNIQYF.